This TCR beta chain was captured in a study of cytomegalovirus exposure and HLA in healthy donors. Amplification used 60 Vbeta primers and 13 Jbeta primers. Produced via immunoSEQ multiplex PCR; TCRdb's table is partial and in-frame only. The repertoire holds 100,000 to 150,000 clones, approximately 80% seen once, with about 1.9% in the top ten. V lost 1 base and J 3 bases, leaving 14 bases between the germline ends. Germline assignment: CDR1 SGHRS and CDR2 YFSETQ. This CDR3 has 15 residues. The clonotype comes from a man in his fifties or sixties in good health and CMV-seronegative. This chain connects TRBV5-1 to TRBJ2-7, with TRBD2 as a possible D gene (6 bases). Sample: PBMCs. The CDR3 spells CASSLTGGRDYEQYF. The CDR3 DNA sequence: TGCGCCAGCAGCTTGACCGGGGGTCGTGACTACGAGCAGTACTTC.